The subject of this entry is one TCR beta chain. Then a second PCR, running about 7 to 11 cycles, was carried out with a sample-barcoded 5' primer and a J-beta primer mix. The authors tagged each cDNA molecule using a template-switch adaptor with 12 random nucleotides. TCRdb reprocessed the 5' RACE reads with MiXCR, giving one entry per CDR3 protein. The repertoire holds about 900,000 distinct CDR3 sequences, approximately 65% seen once, with around a quarter in the top ten. This entry belongs to a study of blood T cells in healthy people across ages. The clonotype was recovered from a man aged 25-45 years in good health. Sequenced: blood.

The CDR3 loop is CASSHLNGYTF. CDR3 in DNA: TGTGCCAGCAGCCACCTTAATGGCTACACCTTC. The V and J genes are TRBV4-2 and TRBJ1-2, with D unclear. Germline lookup yields CDR1 LGHNA and CDR2 YNFKEQ. The CDR3 runs 11 residues. V was shortened by 3 bases and J by 6 bases, with 5 bases between the two germline ends.